This entry lists 5 T cell receptor beta chains sequenced from one sample in a study of regulatory T cells in long-lasting Graves disease. Stated time point: newly diagnosed GD, antithyroid drugs for less than 3 months. After RNA was extracted from PBMCs, the TCR library was made from it. The TCR beta library used iRepertoire HTBI primers with Arm-PCR amplification of CDR3. TCRdb re-called the multiplex PCR reads with MiXCR, one entry per CDR3 protein. This sample has some 350,000 distinct CDR3 sequences; around 15% occur once, and the top ten carry 20%. This sample also appeared in a second study, on T cells in Graves' hyperthyroidism and ophthalmopathy.

The source was peripheral blood mononuclear cells (PBMCs), collected at new diagnosis, from a patient treated with antithyroid drugs. The receptors here all came from a woman under 30 with Graves disease.

This chain uses TRBV6-5 with TRBJ2-2, with D perhaps matching TRBD1 or TRBD2 (5 bases each). The CDR3 extends over 18 amino acids. Germline CDR1 is MNHEY and CDR2 is SVGAGI. V was shortened by 0 bases and J by 5 bases, with 19 bases between the two germline ends. In DNA form, the CDR3 reads TGTGCCAGCAGTTACTCTAGGGACCTAGACAAATTTACCGGGGAGCTGTTTTTT. Protein sequence: CASSYSRDLDKFTGELFF.

This clonotype was seen many times. The V and J genes are TRBV11-2 and TRBJ2-2, with TRBD2 as a possible D gene (7 bases). Germline values: CDR1 SGHAT, CDR2 FQNNGV. The CDR3 consists of 16 residues. Trimming pared 3 bases from V and 5 bases from J, leaving 16 bases between. The CDR3 DNA follows: TGTGCCAGCAGCTTTTATTGGACAGCGGGGACCGGGGAGCTGTTTTTT. Its translation: CASSFYWTAGTGELFF.

This clonotype was counted ten times or more. The V gene is TRBV6-5, the J gene TRBJ1-1, with unresolved D. Germline assignment: CDR1 MNHEY and CDR2 SVGAGI. This CDR3 contains 14 residues. Trimming removed 2 bases from V and 0 bases from J, with 7 bases in between. DNA of the CDR3: TGTGCCAGCAGTTACCTGAGCATGAACACTGAAGCTTTCTTT. It encodes CASSYLSMNTEAFF.

This clonotype was seen at least ten times. The chain links TRBV2 to TRBJ1-1; D ambiguous. Trimming removed 2 bases at V and 4 bases at J, with 2 bases between. CDR3 size: 11 residues. The germline CDR1 and CDR2 sequences are SNHLY and FYNNEI. The CDR3 nucleotides read TGTGCCAGCAGTGAATCCACTGAAGCTTTCTTT. Amino acids: CASSESTEAFF.

This chain connects TRBV27 to TRBJ2-1; D uncertain. Trimming removed 5 bases from V and 7 bases from J, with 6 bases in between. The CDR3 consists of 11 residues. Germline V gene data show CDR1 as MNHEY and CDR2 as SMNVEV (reference sequence). CDR3 amino acids: CASSQRNEQFF. The CDR3 nucleotides are TGTGCCAGCAGTCAACGAAATGAGCAGTTCTTC.